This T cell receptor beta chain was captured in a study of cytomegalovirus exposure and HLA in healthy donors. The table lists this clone with a few counts. Its antigen is undetermined. Germline CDR1 reads SGHTA; CDR2 reads FQGNSA. The length of the CDR3 is 12 residues. The V end lost 3 bases, the J end lost 0 bases, and 2 bases lay between the germline ends. General study findings and limits: The authors considered a cluster of highly shared sequence variants likely to be a sequencing artifact.

13 Jbeta primers and 60 Vbeta primers were used for the PCR. This table comes from immunoSEQ multiplex PCR, and its TCRdb copy is limited to in-frame clones, with some not included. There are about 200,000 clones in the sample; under 85% occur only once, and about 1.7% lies in the top ten. Nominally healthy donors were sampled, though unrecorded immune exposures were likely. Specimen: PBMCs. This chain connects TRBV7-2 to TRBJ1-1; unclear D gene. This TCR came from a man aged 45-65 years in good health and CMV-seronegative. CDR3 DNA sequence: TGTGCCAGCAGCTTCATGAACACTGAAGCTTTCTTT. This codes for CASSFMNTEAFF.